This T cell receptor (beta chain) was recorded in a study of cytomegalovirus exposure and HLA in healthy donors. Overall study findings and caveats: What a later analysis showed was that several of the most significant clusters appeared linked to common viral pathogens.

With respect to this clone: The antigen remains undetermined.

Primers: 60 Vbeta forward and 13 Jbeta reverse. TCRdb's copy holds only in-frame clones and misses some; the assay was immunoSEQ multiplex PCR. The table lists roughly 200,000 clones, approximately 80% of them singletons. The origin of this receptor is a man aged 40-49 years in good health and CMV-seropositive. The specimen sequenced was PBMCs.

The CDR3 reads CASRSQGATNTEAFF. CDR3 coding DNA: TGTGCCAGCAGATCTCAGGGGGCCACGAACACTGAAGCTTTCTTT. The chain has TRBV6-1 and TRBJ1-1; 8 bases agree with TRBD1. Germline-derived CDR1 and CDR2 are MNHNS and SASEGT. V shed 6 bases, J shed 1 base, and the junction held 7 bases outside the gene matches. This CDR3 contains 15 residues.